Below, 27 T cell receptor beta chains from the same sample are listed, as sequenced in a study of T cells in Graves' hyperthyroidism and ophthalmopathy (dated by TCRdb to the late 2010s). Library creation used multiplex PCR. Instrument on record: Illumina HiSeq 2000. Amplification of TCR beta CDR3 regions was carried out from RNA transcripts. The first round of RT-PCR for the TCR CDR3 was performed with the HTBI primer set and the Qiagen OneStep RT-PCR kit. The raw public data were reprocessed by TCRdb itself: fastp quality trimming at Q25, MiXCR clonotype calling, in-frame beta chains only. Each entry is one CDR3 protein sequence, shown with its most common DNA and genes. This sample gives hundreds of thousands of distinct CDR3 sequences in total; roughly 32% of them show up just once. The ten largest clones represent roughly 30% of the sample. Material for sequencing was blood. These receptors all come from a middle-aged woman with Graves' hyperthyroidism.

This clonotype has a handful of counts. The V call is TRBV4-2, the J call TRBJ2-7, with D perhaps being TRBD1 or TRBD2 (5 bases each). The CDR3 is made up of 14 amino acids. Trimming shortened V by 0 bases and J by 2 bases, and 8 bases separated the two germline ends. The germline V gene encodes CDR1 LGHNA and CDR2 YNFKEQ. This CDR3 reads CASSQELGAYEQYF. In nucleotides, the CDR3 is TGTGCCAGCAGCCAAGAGTTGGGGGCCTACGAGCAGTACTTC.

The chain links TRBV12-3 or TRBV12-4 to TRBJ2-7; the match to TRBD2 covers 10 bases. The CDR3 spans 15 residues. J was trimmed by 7 bases and V by 7 bases; bases with no gene match: 13. CDR3 protein: CASNFLAGEPREQYF. Here the CDR3 DNA reads TGTGCCAGCAACTTCCTAGCGGGAGAACCGAGGGAGCAGTACTTC.

This chain connects TRBV7-8 to TRBJ2-5; 8 bases are a match to TRBD1. The germline V gene has CDR1 SGHVS and CDR2 FQNEAQ. The CDR3 extends over 12 amino acids. Germline trimming cut 3 bases from V and 9 bases from J; bases unmatched to any gene: 3. Here the CDR3 DNA reads TGTGCCAGCAGCTTTACGGGACAGGCCCAGTACTTC. It specifies CASSFTGQAQYF.

The chain joins TRBV6-1 to TRBJ1-4, with D possibly matching TRBD1 (5 bases). This CDR3 comprises 14 residues. V was pared by 7 bases and J by 8 bases, with 17 bases between. Per germline, CDR1 MNHNS and CDR2 SASEGT. CDR3 DNA sequence: TGTGCCAGCACCTATCGCGGGGCAGGCGAAAAACTGTTTTTT. It specifies CASTYRGAGEKLFF.

The chain uses TRBV9 and TRBJ2-7; 9 bases fit TRBD2. The DNA end favors TRBJ2-1, so the J call may be wrong. The germline V gene has CDR1 SGDLS and CDR2 YYNGEE. The CDR3 runs 17 residues. CDR3 nucleotides: TGTGCCAGCAGCCCACGTCCCAACAGCGGGGGGAAGAATGAGCAGTTCTTC. It translates to CASSPRPNSGGKNEQFF.

The table lists this clonotype with a few counts. The J gene is TRBJ1-1, the V gene TRBV6-1; no definite D call. Looked up from germline, CDR1 is MNHNS and CDR2 is SASEGT. The CDR3 runs 14 residues. V lost 5 bases to trimming and J lost 4 bases, with 14 bases between them. CDR3 in amino acids: CASSPSAWGTEAFF. The CDR3 DNA follows: TGTGCCAGCAGTCCGAGTGCATGGGGCACTGAAGCTTTCTTT.

In its sample, this clonotype was seen a few times. This chain connects TRBV2 to TRBJ2-7, with 7 nucleotides matching TRBD2. Per germline, CDR1 SNHLY and CDR2 FYNNEI. Trimming took 6 bases from V and 2 from J; bases not matched to a gene: 7. The CDR3 is made up of 14 amino acids. CDR3 sequence: CASSQSGMTYEQYF. CDR3 bases: TGTGCCAGCAGCCAAAGCGGGATGACCTACGAGCAGTACTTC.

This clonotype was seen only a few times. The chain carries TRBV10-3 and TRBJ2-7; 11 positions match TRBD2. The CDR3 covers 15 residues. Germline-derived CDR1 and CDR2 are ENHRY and SYGVKD. CDR3 loop: CALGLAGGRLYEQYF. CDR3 coding DNA: TGTGCTCTCGGGCTAGCGGGGGGACGATTGTACGAGCAGTACTTC.

This clonotype was observed a handful of times. The gene calls are TRBV14 and TRBJ2-5; 7 positions match TRBD2. Germline V gives CDR1 SGHDN, CDR2 FVKESK. The CDR3 contains 17 residues. V gave up 0 bases and J gave up 3 bases; unmatched junction bases: 10. The CDR3 region is CASSQDRNIGRKETQYF. CDR3 coding DNA: TGTGCCAGCAGCCAAGATCGAAATATCGGGAGGAAAGAGACCCAGTACTTC.

This clonotype occurred a few times. This chain joins TRBV24-1 and TRBJ2-5, with no clear D. The CDR3 consists of 12 residues. Germline CDR1 is KGHDR and CDR2 is SFDVKD. Trimming pared 2 bases from V and 3 bases from J, leaving 3 bases between. CDR3 sequence reads: CATSDSKETQYF. CDR3 nucleotides: TGTGCCACCAGTGATTCGAAAGAGACCCAGTACTTC.

J is TRBJ2-1 and V is TRBV11-2; no clear D. The germline V and J ends were trimmed by 5 bases and 9 bases, with 17 bases remaining between them. Germline CDR1 reads SGHAT; CDR2 reads FQNNGV. The CDR3 runs to 14 residues. CDR3 in DNA: TGTGCCAGCAGCCCTAATGAAATAGCTAGTGAGCAGTTCTTC. Amino acids: CASSPNEIASEQFF. Full variable domain (missing parts from reference TRBV11-2 and TRBJ2-1): EAGVAQSPRYKIIEKRQSVAFWCNPISGHATLYWYQQILGQGPKLLIQFQNNGVVDDSQLPKDRFSAERLKGVDSTLKIQPAKLEDSAVYLCASSPNEIASEQFFGPGTRLTVL.

This clonotype was seen many times. The gene calls are TRBV19 and TRBJ2-5; either TRBD1 or TRBD2 may supply D (7 bases each). In germline, CDR1 is LNHDA, CDR2 SQIVND (reference sequence). The V end lost 5 bases, the J end lost 2 bases, and 15 bases lay between the germline ends. The CDR3 is 15 amino acids. The CDR3 protein is CASSAGRDSQETQYF. The CDR3 DNA reads TGTGCCAGTAGTGCAGGGAGGGACAGTCAAGAGACCCAGTACTTC.

This clonotype was counted at least ten times. The genes are TRBV7-8 and TRBJ2-5; 8 bases align to TRBD2. Germline V gene sequence: CDR1 SGHVS, CDR2 FQNEAQ. The CDR3 runs to 15 residues. Trimming at V came to 2 bases and at J to 5 bases, leaving 7 bases not matched to a gene. CDR3 loop: CASSLREGRGETQYF. The CDR3 DNA follows: TGTGCCAGCAGCTTACGGGAGGGCAGGGGTGAGACCCAGTACTTC.

Note on this clonotype: A single base separates this from a much larger clone, so it may be a read error. The chain couples TRBV20-1 to TRBJ1-1, with 7 bases identical to TRBD1. Germline V gene sequence: CDR1 DFQATT, CDR2 SNEGSKA (reference sequence). Germline trimming cut 3 bases from V and 4 bases from J; bases unmatched to any gene: 8. The CDR3 spans 14 residues. DNA of the CDR3: TGCAGTGCTAGCCGACAGGGTAGAGGCACTGAAGCTTTCTTT. Translating it yields CSASRQGRGTEAFF.

CDR3 protein: CASSLAQVGRETQYF. Here the CDR3 DNA reads TGTGCCAGCAGCTTGGCTCAGGTCGGGCGAGAGACCCAGTACTTC. The V call is TRBV11-2, the J call TRBJ2-5; no clear D gene. Germline V gives CDR1 SGHAT, CDR2 FQNNGV. This CDR3 is 15 amino acids long. The V and J ends lost 3 bases and 4 bases respectively, with 15 bases between them.

As for this clonotype: Being one base from a much bigger clone, this may be a read error. This chain joins TRBV19 and TRBJ1-5; the match to TRBD1 covers 10 bases. CDR3 size: 15 residues. Germline V gene data show CDR1 as LNHDA and CDR2 as SQIVND (reference sequence). Here the CDR3 reads CVSSTRDRGRQPQHF. The CDR3, as DNA: TGTGTCAGTAGTACTCGGGACAGGGGCCGTCAGCCCCAGCATTTT.

The V call is TRBV7-9, the J call TRBJ2-1; D possibly corresponds to TRBD2 (5 bases). The germline V and J ends were trimmed by 2 bases and 9 bases, with 14 bases remaining between them. This CDR3 spans 14 amino acids. Per germline, CDR1 SEHNR and CDR2 FQNEAQ (reference sequence). In nucleotides, the CDR3 is TGTGCCAGCAGCTTACCGGGGTCGTGGGGTGAGCAGTTCTTC. As protein: CASSLPGSWGEQFF.

This clonotype was seen ten or more times. The junction departs from germline at one end; a sequencing error may be responsible. The rearrangement links TRBV19 to TRBJ1-5, with D possibly TRBD1 on 5 matching bases. The CDR3 contains 13 residues. Per germline, CDR1 LNHDA and CDR2 SQIVND (reference sequence). The CDR3 coding sequence is TGTGCCAGTAAGGGGCAGGGTAATCATCCCCAGCATTTT. Protein: CASKGQGNHPQHF.

The rearrangement links TRBV15 to TRBJ1-5; 10 positions agree with TRBD1. The ends lost 8 bases at V and 3 bases at J; junction bases unmatched: 7. CDR1 is LNHNV, CDR2 YYDKDF, per germline (reference sequence). The CDR3 contains 15 residues. The CDR3 nucleotides are TGTGCCACCGGAAAGGGACAGGGGAACAATCAGCCCCAGCATTTT. Amino acid sequence: CATGKGQGNNQPQHF. The full variable domain, its missing parts supplied by reference TRBV15 and TRBJ1-5, is DAMVIQNPRYQVTQFGKPVTLSCSQTLNHNVMYWYQQKSSQAPKLLFHYYDKDFNNEADTPDNFQSRRPNTSFCFLDIRSPGLGDTAMYLCATGKGQGNNQPQHFGDGTRLSIL.

There are many counts of this clonotype. The genes are TRBV2 and TRBJ1-2, with 7 bases identical to TRBD1. V shed 5 bases and J 0 bases; nucleotides not matched to a gene: 6. Germline V gene data show CDR1 as SNHLY and CDR2 as FYNNEI. The CDR3 loop spans 15 amino acids. The CDR3, as DNA: TGTGCCAGCAGTCCCATTGACAGGGCTAACTATGGCTACACCTTC. Protein: CASSPIDRANYGYTF.

The gene calls are TRBV25-1 and TRBJ1-5, with 8 positions matching TRBD1. After removal of 5 bases from V and 7 bases from J, the junction contained 10 bases not matched to a gene. Germline CDR1 is MGHDK and CDR2 is SYGVNS. The CDR3 has 15 residues. The CDR3 reads CASSFRGQGRQPQHF. In DNA form, the CDR3 reads TGTGCCAGCAGTTTTAGAGGACAGGGTCGACAGCCCCAGCATTTT.

In DNA form, the CDR3 reads TGTGCCAGCAGAGGACAGCCAGATGGCTACACCTTC. Amino acids: CASRGQPDGYTF. The V and J genes are TRBV6-6 and TRBJ1-2, with D possibly matching TRBD1 (6 bases). From germline, CDR1 is MNHNY and CDR2 SVGAGI (reference sequence). The CDR3 contains 12 residues. The ends were cut back, 6 bases at V and 6 bases at J, with 11 bases in the middle.

In this sample, this clonotype turned up a few times. The chain uses TRBV5-6 and TRBJ2-7; 8 bases align to TRBD2. The CDR3 extends over 17 amino acids. The germline V gene encodes CDR1 SGHDT and CDR2 YYEEEE. The V and J ends lost 5 bases and 5 bases, in that order; junction bases with no gene match: 18. The CDR3 DNA is TGTGCCAGCAGTGAATGGTTACGCGAGCGGGGGACCGACGAGCAGTACTTC. The encoded protein is CASSEWLRERGTDEQYF.

A word on this clonotype: A junction end diverges from the germline sequence, so it may reflect a read error. The V gene is TRBV7-9, the J gene TRBJ1-6; D not certain. The V gene's germline CDR1 is SEHNR and CDR2 FQNEAQ (reference sequence). This CDR3 has 18 residues. CDR3 in amino acids: CASSQKPPLPEDNSPLHF. In DNA form, the CDR3 reads TGCGCCAGCAGCCAAAAACCCCCCCTACCAGAGGATAATTCACCCCTCCACTTT.

Many counts were recorded for this clonotype. V gene TRBV9 combines with J gene TRBJ2-5; D perhaps matches TRBD1 (6 bases). The length of the CDR3 is 14 residues. Deletions cut 3 bases from V and 4 bases from J, with 13 bases between. Germline CDR1 reads SGDLS; CDR2 reads YYNGEE. In DNA, the CDR3 is TGTGCCAGCAGCGCAGGGGACCGGCCAGAGACCCAGTACTTC. Protein: CASSAGDRPETQYF.

This clonotype has a handful of counts. The rearrangement links TRBV5-1 to TRBJ2-6; D may match TRBD1 or TRBD2 (5 bases each). Per germline, CDR1 SGHRS and CDR2 YFSETQ. V lost 4 bases and J lost 4, with 18 bases in between. There are 17 residues in the CDR3. This chain's CDR3 is CASSPGPLAPGANVLTF. The CDR3 bases are TGCGCCAGCAGCCCGGGACCTCTCGCGCCAGGGGCCAACGTCCTGACTTTC.

The J gene is TRBJ1-1, the V gene TRBV5-1; no definite D call. Germline assignment: CDR1 SGHRS and CDR2 YFSETQ. This CDR3 is 15 amino acids long. V dropped 0 bases and J dropped 3 bases, with 12 bases sitting between them. The CDR3 sequence: CASSLVGGLHTEAFF. As DNA, the CDR3 is TGCGCCAGCAGCTTGGTAGGAGGGCTACACACTGAAGCTTTCTTT.